The 27 T cell receptor beta chains listed next were all sequenced from one sample in a study of blood T cells in healthy people across ages. Using a J-beta primer mix together with a sample-barcoded 5' primer, a second PCR was run for about 6 to 12 cycles. TCRdb re-called the 5' RACE reads with MiXCR, one entry per CDR3 protein. There are 1.5 million or so distinct CDR3 sequences in the sample; roughly 43% occur only once, and under 5% lies in the top ten. The specimen sequenced was blood. The receptors stem from a woman under 30 in good health.

The rearrangement joins TRBV2 to TRBJ2-4, with 10 bases aligning to TRBD1. J lost 8 bases, V lost 6 bases, and 4 bases had no gene match. The CDR3 runs 13 residues. CDR1 and CDR2 from the germline V gene are SNHLY and FYNNEI. The CDR3 DNA is TGTGCCAGCAGCGGGACAGGGGTGGACATTCAGTACTTC. Translating it yields CASSGTGVDIQYF.

V gene TRBV20-1 combines with J gene TRBJ2-7; 8 bases agree with TRBD2. The ends lost 7 bases at V and 2 bases at J; junction bases unmatched: 19. Germline lookup yields CDR1 DFQATT and CDR2 SNEGSKA (reference sequence). The CDR3 length is 17 residues. DNA of the CDR3: TGCAGTGTTGGAGGCTGGCTAGCGGGCCCTCCTGCCTACGAGCAGTACTTC. Amino acids: CSVGGWLAGPPAYEQYF.

The CDR3 is CAISVQDSYEQYF. The CDR3 nucleotides are TGTGCCATCAGTGTACAGGACTCCTACGAGCAGTACTTC. The V gene is TRBV10-3, the J gene TRBJ2-7, with D maybe TRBD1 (5 bases). CDR1 and CDR2 (germline): ENHRY, SYGVKD. This CDR3 comprises 13 residues. The ends were cut back, 4 bases at V and 0 bases at J, with 7 bases in the middle.

V gene TRBV12-3 or TRBV12-4 combines with J gene TRBJ1-2; 9 bases agree with TRBD1. The CDR3 length is 13 residues. Trimming took 4 bases from V and 8 from J; bases not matched to a gene: 5. The CDR3 reads CASSSGTGSGYTF. In nucleotides, the CDR3 is TGTGCCAGCAGTTCCGGGACAGGGTCGGGCTACACCTTC.

The chain links TRBV27 to TRBJ1-5, with D hard to call. The germline gives CDR1 MNHEY, CDR2 SMNVEV (reference sequence). The CDR3 runs 15 residues. The germline V and J ends were trimmed by 5 bases and 9 bases, with 20 bases remaining between them. CDR3 nucleotides: TGTGCCAGCAGTCTCACCGTGGCCTCGGGTGGGCCCCAGCATTTT. It is translated as CASSLTVASGGPQHF.

This chain uses TRBV5-1 with TRBJ1-4; TRBD1 agrees at 7 bases. CDR3 length: 16 amino acids. The ends lost 3 bases at V and 0 bases at J; junction bases unmatched: 5. The germline V gene has CDR1 SGHRS and CDR2 YFSETQ. For the CDR3, the DNA is TGCGCCAGCAGCTCTGGACAGGCAGCAACTAATGAAAAACTGTTTTTT. Its protein is CASSSGQAATNEKLFF. Filled out from reference TRBV5-1 and TRBJ1-4, the complete variable domain reads KAGVTQTPRYLIKTRGQQVTLSCSPISGHRSVSWYQQTPGQGLQFLFEYFSETQRNKGNFPGRFSGRQFSNSRSEMNVSTLELGDSALYLCASSSGQAATNEKLFFGSGTQLSVL.

In its sample, this clonotype was seen many times. The chain combines TRBV20-1 with TRBJ1-5; D possibly corresponds to TRBD1 (6 bases). The CDR3 contains 16 residues. Germline V CDR1 and CDR2: DFQATT, SNEGSKA (reference sequence). V lost 3 bases and J 6 bases, leaving 21 bases between the germline ends. The CDR3 DNA follows: TGCAGTGCTAGTTACGGGCAGGGGAGGATGGGTCAGCCCCAGCATTTT. As protein: CSASYGQGRMGQPQHF.

The chain uses TRBV7-2 and TRBJ2-5, with TRBD2 matching 11 bases. The ends lost 1 base at V and 6 bases at J; junction bases unmatched: 7. CDR3 size: 16 residues. Germline CDR1 is SGHTA and CDR2 is FQGNSA. The CDR3 region is CASSLVAGGPVKTQYF. The CDR3 coding sequence is TGTGCCAGCAGCTTAGTAGCGGGGGGGCCGGTAAAGACCCAGTACTTC.

This clonotype has just a few counts. The V gene is TRBV7-6, the J gene TRBJ2-5, with TRBD1 matching 7 bases. The junction had 8 bases not matched to a gene; V was cut back by 5 bases and J by 5 bases. This CDR3 is built from 14 residues. Germline V CDR1 and CDR2: SGHVS, FNYEAQ. The CDR3 spells CASSTGQTGETQYF. The CDR3 DNA reads TGTGCCAGCAGCACGGGACAGACTGGCGAGACCCAGTACTTC.

J is TRBJ1-2 and V is TRBV24-1; D perhaps matches TRBD1 (6 bases). The V end was cut by 3 bases, the J end by 4 bases, with 17 bases between. Germline V gene data show CDR1 as KGHDR and CDR2 as SFDVKD. The CDR3 sequence is 16 residues long. Here the CDR3 reads CATSDPWTEDGYGYTF. The CDR3 DNA is TGTGCCACCAGTGATCCCTGGACAGAAGACGGCTATGGCTACACCTTC.

The rearrangement uses TRBV5-1 and TRBJ1-1; 8 nucleotides align to TRBD1. The CDR3 covers 16 residues. The trim removed 3 bases at V and 0 bases at J, leaving 7 bases unmatched. CDR1 and CDR2 from the germline V gene are SGHRS and YFSETQ. The CDR3, as DNA: TGCGCCAGCAGCTCTGGACAGGGCTGGATGAACACTGAAGCTTTCTTT. It yields the protein CASSSGQGWMNTEAFF.

The chain employs TRBV6-2 or TRBV6-3 and TRBJ2-3, with TRBD2 as a possible D gene (5 bases). Per the germline V gene, CDR1 is MNHEY and CDR2 is SVGEGT. The CDR3 totals 14 residues. V lost 6 bases and J lost 6, with 16 bases in between. CDR3 DNA: TGTGCCAGCAGATGGACTGGGGATGTTGATACGCAGTATTTT. Protein product: CASRWTGDVDTQYF.

This clonotype has only a few counts. This chain links TRBV20-1 with TRBJ1-2, with no clear D. Germline assignment: CDR1 DFQATT and CDR2 SNEGSKA (reference sequence). V gave up 3 bases and J gave up 2 bases, with 7 bases separating them. The CDR3 loop spans 12 amino acids. The CDR3, as DNA: TGCAGTGCTAGTACCATCAACTATGGCTACACCTTC. It yields the protein CSASTINYGYTF.

This chain links TRBV7-2 with TRBJ1-1, with TRBD1 matching 7 bases. Trimming at V came to 1 base and at J to 3 bases, leaving 5 bases not matched to a gene. CDR1 and CDR2 from the germline V gene are SGHTA and FQGNSA. This CDR3 is built from 15 residues. In DNA, the CDR3 is TGTGCCAGCAGCTTAGTGCCGGGACAGTACACTGAAGCTTTCTTT. This codes for CASSLVPGQYTEAFF.

In its sample, this clonotype was seen a few times. This chain links TRBV4-2 with TRBJ2-7; 7 nucleotides align to TRBD2. CDR1 LGHNA and CDR2 YNFKEQ come from the germline V gene. The CDR3 sequence is 16 residues long. Trimming removed 1 base from V and 3 bases from J; junction bases left unmatched: 9. DNA for the CDR3: TGTGCCAGCAGCCAAGGGGGCGGGAGTCTCTTCTACGAGCAGTACTTC. This translates into CASSQGGGSLFYEQYF.

This chain connects TRBV7-2 to TRBJ1-5; TRBD1 aligns across 9 bases. The CDR3 has 15 amino acids. Germline CDR1 SGHTA, CDR2 FQGNSA. The V gene end was trimmed by 3 bases and the J gene end by 6 bases; junction bases not matched to a gene: 6. CDR3 sequence: CASSFRGQGGQPQHF. CDR3 in DNA: TGTGCCAGCAGCTTCAGGGGACAGGGAGGTCAGCCCCAGCATTTT.

The chain links TRBV7-9 to TRBJ1-4; tentatively, D is TRBD1 (6 bases). In germline, CDR1 is SEHNR, CDR2 FQNEAQ (reference sequence). This CDR3 contains 15 residues. V lost 1 base to trimming and J lost 4 bases, with 10 bases between them. The chain's CDR3 is CASSLDGGGNEKLFF. In DNA, the CDR3 is TGTGCCAGCAGCTTAGATGGAGGGGGTAATGAAAAACTGTTTTTT. Full variable domain (missing parts from reference TRBV7-9 and TRBJ1-4): DTGVSQNPRHKITKRGQNVTFRCDPISEHNRLYWYRQTLGQGPEFLTYFQNEAQLEKSRLLSDRFSAERPKGSFSTLEIQRTEQGDSAMYLCASSLDGGGNEKLFFGSGTQLSVL.

V usage is TRBV20-1 and J usage is TRBJ2-1; 8 bases align to TRBD2. This CDR3 contains 14 residues. Germline V gene data show CDR1 as DFQATT and CDR2 as SNEGSKA (reference sequence). The J segment lost 10 bases and the V segment lost 1 base, leaving 9 bases of the junction unmatched. CDR3 nucleotide sequence: TGCAGTGCTAGAGTTGGAGTAGCGGGGCGAGAGCAGTTCTTC. This codes for CSARVGVAGREQFF.

J is TRBJ2-5 and V is TRBV9, with D possibly TRBD2 on 5 matching bases. This CDR3 has 17 residues. The V end was cut by 0 bases, the J end by 0 bases, with 15 bases between. The germline V gene encodes CDR1 SGDLS and CDR2 YYNGEE. The CDR3 nucleotides read TGTGCCAGCAGCGTAGTCTGGGATTGGAGGTACCAAGAGACCCAGTACTTC. Encoded protein: CASSVVWDWRYQETQYF.

The CDR3: CSAGQGAGEAFF. The DNA of the CDR3 is TGCAGCGCTGGACAGGGGGCGGGTGAAGCTTTCTTT. V and J are TRBV29-1 and TRBJ1-1, with 11 nucleotides matching TRBD1. The ends lost 7 bases at V and 7 bases at J; junction bases unmatched: 5. The germline CDR1 and CDR2 sequences are SQVTM and ANQGSEA. The length of the CDR3 is 12 residues.

This chain uses TRBV20-1 with TRBJ2-7; tentatively, D is TRBD2 (5 bases). V lost 3 bases and J 3 bases, leaving 9 bases between the germline ends. This CDR3 region has 12 residues. From germline, CDR1 is DFQATT and CDR2 SNEGSKA (reference sequence). The CDR3, as DNA: TGCAGTGCTAGCGTAGCGAGCTACGAGCAGTACTTC. Translating it yields CSASVASYEQYF.

The chain recombines TRBV20-1 with TRBJ1-6; D is uncertain. Looked up from germline, CDR1 is DFQATT and CDR2 is SNEGSKA (reference sequence). This CDR3 has 12 amino acids. Trimming took off 8 bases at V and 5 bases at J, with 10 bases between the two ends. The CDR3: CSPSKNNSPLHF. In DNA, the CDR3 is TGCAGTCCGTCGAAGAATAATTCACCCCTCCACTTT.

J is TRBJ2-5 and V is TRBV30; the D gene is possibly TRBD1 (5 bases). Gene TRBJ2-7 matches the end of the DNA better, so the J call may be wrong. The CDR3 has 11 amino acids. Germline assignment: CDR1 GTSNPN and CDR2 SVGIG (reference sequence). CDR3 sequence: CAYGQTYEQYF. CDR3 sequence (DNA): TGTGCCTACGGACAAACCTACGAGCAGTACTTC.

This clonotype was seen more than once but under ten times. The chain carries TRBV7-9 and TRBJ1-1; D call uncertain. The CDR3 is 17 residues long. Germline values: CDR1 SEHNR, CDR2 FQNEAQ (reference sequence). Trimming left V 2 bases short and J 0 bases short, with 16 bases between. The CDR3 nucleotides read TGTGCCAGCAGCTTACGCAGGCCGAACCACCTGAACACTGAAGCTTTCTTT. Protein product: CASSLRRPNHLNTEAFF.

This clonotype has a handful of counts. The chain uses TRBV15 and TRBJ2-1; unclear D gene. The CDR3 runs 14 residues. The V gene lost 0 bases and the J gene lost 7 bases, with 10 bases spanning the gap. Germline assignment: CDR1 LNHNV and CDR2 YYDKDF (reference sequence). The CDR3 spells CATSRDPDGNEQFF. The CDR3 DNA is TGTGCCACCAGCAGAGATCCAGACGGAAATGAGCAGTTCTTC.

This clonotype has more than one count but fewer than ten. The genes are TRBV11-2 and TRBJ2-1; unclear D gene. V lost 3 bases and J 4 bases, leaving 16 bases between the germline ends. The germline V gene has CDR1 SGHAT and CDR2 FQNNGV. This CDR3 is 16 amino acids long. The CDR3 coding sequence is TGTGCCAGCAGCTTCGCTTTGTCGGTAGGATACAATGAGCAGTTCTTC. It codes for CASSFALSVGYNEQFF.

The chain recombines TRBV9 with TRBJ2-1; weak D call: TRBD2 (6 bases). V was cut by 2 bases and J by 0 bases, with 9 bases left in between. The CDR3 contains 15 residues. Per the germline V gene, CDR1 is SGDLS and CDR2 is YYNGEE. The CDR3 reads CASSVGTDSYNEQFF. The DNA of the CDR3 is TGTGCCAGCAGCGTCGGGACTGACTCCTACAATGAGCAGTTCTTC.